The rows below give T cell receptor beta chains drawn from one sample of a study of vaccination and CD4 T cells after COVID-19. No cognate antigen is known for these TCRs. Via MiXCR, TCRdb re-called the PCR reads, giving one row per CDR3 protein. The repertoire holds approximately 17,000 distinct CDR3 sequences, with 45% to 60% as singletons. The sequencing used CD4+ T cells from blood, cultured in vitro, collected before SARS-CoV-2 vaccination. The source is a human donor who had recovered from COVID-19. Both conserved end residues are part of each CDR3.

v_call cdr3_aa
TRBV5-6 CASSVGMGQGSNQPQHF
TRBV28 CASSSLPGLAGGFYEQYF
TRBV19 CASSTLWSSGVQETQYF
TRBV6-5 CASSYSETQYF
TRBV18 CASSPPSEAYEQYF
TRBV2 CASSGGVSVETQYF
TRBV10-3 CAITDRADSYEQYF
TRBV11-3 CASSLAGGTGELFF
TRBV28 CASSPTRESGEAFF
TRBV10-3 CATMGQPADTQYF
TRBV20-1 CSAWGSTAGRNTEAFF
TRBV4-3 CASSQDGGGQFF
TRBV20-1 CSARDLGSNTEAFF
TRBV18 CASSPPPGQNYGYTF
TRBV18 CASQDRGHEQYF
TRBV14 CASSQDRSRASIYEQYF
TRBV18 CASSPGPLPDQETQYF
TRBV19 CASSTWGRSSRDNEQFF
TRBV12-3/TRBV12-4 CASGLLRGYTF
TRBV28 CASSPDRGAEAFF
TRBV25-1 CASSSADLGGNYGYTF
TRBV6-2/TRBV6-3 CASSSGLAGNTGELFF
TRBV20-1 CSARVAWTGTTGELFF
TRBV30 CAWRWRTNTGELFF
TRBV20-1 CSARDGTNEKLFF
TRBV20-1 CSAPQLGRREGYEQYF
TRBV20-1 CSANSGYSLGNQPQHF
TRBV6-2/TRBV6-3 CASSGTPKDTQYF
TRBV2 CASRRQGGQFF
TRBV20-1 CSARLARNEQFF
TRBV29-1 CSVGSGADNYGYTF
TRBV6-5 CASSSPRANEQFF
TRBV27 CASSLHGSNYGYTF
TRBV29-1 CSVWAGTVTYEQYF